Listed here are 31 T cell receptor beta chains from one sample, sequenced in a study of shared clonotypes between healthy human individuals. The data were produced by immunoSEQ multiplex PCR, yet TCRdb's version contains in-frame clones alone and is incomplete. This table holds 550,000 to 800,000 clones, 74% found once. The sequencing input was memory CD4+ T cells sorted from blood. Subset specified: CD45RA-negative fraction. The receptors come from a young woman in good health.

This clone was recorded many times. This chain connects TRBV2 to TRBJ2-1, with D possibly called TRBD1 or TRBD2 (5 bases each). The CDR3 loop spans 14 amino acids. V dropped 6 bases and J dropped 4 bases, with 13 bases sitting between them. The germline gives CDR1 SNHLY, CDR2 FYNNEI. The DNA of the CDR3 is TGTGCCAGCAGGGGGGATAACACATACAATGAGCAGTTCTTC. Protein sequence: CASRGDNTYNEQFF.

The gene calls are TRBV29-1 and TRBJ2-7; TRBD1 might be the D (6 bases). V lost 6 bases, J lost 3 bases, and 15 bases lay in between. The CDR3 contains 13 residues. Germline assignment: CDR1 SQVTM and CDR2 ANQGSEA. CDR3 amino acids: CSVRGQIVYEQYF. CDR3 nucleotides: TGCAGCGTCCGAGGACAGATAGTCTACGAGCAGTACTTC.

V usage is TRBV5-4 and J usage is TRBJ2-3, with D maybe TRBD2 (6 bases). The ends were cut back, 4 bases at V and 0 bases at J, with 21 bases in the middle. There are 18 residues in the CDR3. The V gene's germline CDR1 is SGHNT and CDR2 YYREEE (reference sequence). The CDR3 DNA follows: TGTGCCAGCAGCAGGGACTCCGGTTGGCGGGGCAGCACAGATACGCAGTATTTT. It codes for CASSRDSGWRGSTDTQYF.

In this sample, this clone turned up a few times. The gene calls are TRBV7-2 and TRBJ2-1; possibly TRBD2 for D (5 bases). The V gene lost 5 bases and the J gene lost 4 bases, with 12 bases spanning the gap. The CDR3 has 14 residues. Germline V lookup: CDR1 SGHTA, CDR2 FQGNSA. The CDR3 spells CASSHSSTYNEQFF. In DNA form, the CDR3 reads TGTGCCAGCAGCCACTCTAGCACGTACAATGAGCAGTTCTTC.

The rearrangement joins TRBV27 to TRBJ2-1; TRBD2 matches 7 bases. V lost 4 bases to trimming and J lost 0 bases; unmatched junction nucleotides: 6. The CDR3 is made up of 16 amino acids. Germline V CDR1 and CDR2: MNHEY, SMNVEV (reference sequence). The DNA of the CDR3 is TGTGCCAGCAGTTCGGTAGCGGGTGCCTCCTACAATGAGCAGTTCTTC. The encoded protein is CASSSVAGASYNEQFF.

The chain employs TRBV11-1 and TRBJ2-7; 7 nucleotides agree with TRBD2. This CDR3 contains 14 residues. V shed 5 bases, J shed 6 bases, and the junction held 10 bases outside the gene matches. Germline V gives CDR1 SGHAT, CDR2 FQDESV (reference sequence). DNA of the CDR3: TGTGCCAGCAGCAACCGGGACTACGGGGCCGAGCAGTACTTC. Its translation is CASSNRDYGAEQYF.

Comments on this clone: Other DNA sequences in this specimen translate into the identical CDR3. The chain carries TRBV10-2 and TRBJ2-5; the match to TRBD1 covers 7 bases. Germline CDR1 and CDR2: WSHSY and SAAADI. This CDR3 has 13 amino acids. V shed 4 bases and J 5 bases; nucleotides not matched to a gene: 4. CDR3 bases: TGCGCCAGCAGTGGGACAGGCAAGGAGACCCAGTACTTC. Translating gives CASSGTGKETQYF.

V gene TRBV11-2 combines with J gene TRBJ1-2; D perhaps matches TRBD1 (5 bases). V lost 5 bases and J lost 0, with 16 bases in between. CDR3 length: 16 residues. CDR1 is SGHAT, CDR2 FQNNGV, per germline. The CDR3 loop reads CASSARGSRSNYGYTF. The CDR3 nucleotides are TGTGCCAGCAGCGCGAGGGGCTCAAGGTCTAACTATGGCTACACCTTC.

The chain carries TRBV25-1 and TRBJ1-2, with D uncertain. Germline-derived CDR1 and CDR2 are MGHDK and SYGVNS. V was trimmed by 3 bases and J by 8 bases, leaving 16 bases between them. The CDR3 is 14 amino acids. The CDR3: CASSDVGRSNGYTF. Written as DNA, the CDR3 is TGTGCCAGCAGTGACGTGGGGAGAAGCAACGGCTACACCTTC.

This clone was picked up one time. The chain joins TRBV4-1 to TRBJ2-7, with 14 bases identical to TRBD2. The V and J ends lost 4 bases and 2 bases, in that order; junction bases with no gene match: 19. The CDR3 covers 21 residues. In germline, CDR1 is MGHRA, CDR2 YSYEKL. CDR3 sequence reads: CASSLRPWPGLAGVAAYEQYF. The CDR3 coding sequence is TGCGCCAGCAGCCTAAGGCCATGGCCGGGACTAGCGGGAGTTGCTGCCTACGAGCAGTACTTC.

The chain employs TRBV18 and TRBJ2-5; no clear D. Trimming stripped 5 bases from V and 0 bases from J, with 4 bases between. The CDR3 is 12 residues long. Germline CDR1 KGHSH, CDR2 LQKENI. The chain's CDR3 is CASSKYQETQYF. CDR3 bases: TGTGCCAGCTCAAAGTACCAAGAGACCCAGTACTTC.

The chain employs TRBV5-6 and TRBJ2-7; no clear D. Trimming took 0 bases from V and 3 from J, leaving 10 bases between them. This CDR3 is 14 amino acids long. The V gene's germline CDR1 is SGHDT and CDR2 YYEEEE. CDR3 amino acids: CASSLVGPRYEQYF. The DNA for the CDR3 is TGTGCCAGCAGCTTGGTAGGCCCTCGCTACGAGCAGTACTTC.

The chain has TRBV9 and TRBJ2-6; D is unclear. CDR1 SGDLS and CDR2 YYNGEE come from the germline V gene. The CDR3 is 18 amino acids. The V and J ends lost 0 bases and 0 bases respectively, with 13 bases between them. The CDR3 coding sequence is TGTGCCAGCAGCGTAGACTTCGGGTCCTTCTCTGGGGCCAACGTCCTGACTTTC. This codes for CASSVDFGSFSGANVLTF.

For this clone: A far more abundant clone sits one base away, making this likely a read error. This specimen includes other DNA sequences encoding the same CDR3. The CDR3 DNA reads TGTGCCAGCAGTTACGGGCCTGATACGCAGTATTTT. Its translation is CASSYGPDTQYF. The chain is built from TRBV6-5 and TRBJ2-3; D is unresolved. V was clipped by 2 bases and J by 6 bases, with 6 bases between them. The CDR3 totals 12 residues. Germline CDR1 reads MNHEY; CDR2 reads SVGAGI.

CDR3 in DNA: TGTGCCTGTCAAGGGGGCTCTGGGGCCAACGTCCTGACTTTC. This encodes CACQGGSGANVLTF. The genes are TRBV30 and TRBJ2-6; D may be TRBD1 (6 bases). The CDR3 covers 14 residues. Germline assignment: CDR1 GTSNPN and CDR2 SVGIG (reference sequence). V dropped 6 bases and J dropped 0 bases, with 9 bases sitting between them.

The chain has TRBV7-2 and TRBJ2-3; either TRBD1 or TRBD2 may supply D (5 bases each). Germline values: CDR1 SGHTA, CDR2 FQGNSA. The CDR3 length is 15 residues. Trimming removed 3 bases at V and 3 bases at J, with 13 bases between. The CDR3 is CASSFPPGTTDTQYF. CDR3 coding DNA: TGTGCCAGCAGCTTTCCCCCCGGGACGACAGATACGCAGTATTTT.

The CDR3 protein is CASSLTGTIDTQYF. In nucleotides, the CDR3 is TGCGCCAGCAGCTTAACCGGGACGATAGATACGCAGTATTTT. This sequence joins TRBV5-1 and TRBJ2-3; D may match TRBD1 or TRBD2 (5 bases each). Per the germline V gene, CDR1 is SGHRS and CDR2 is YFSETQ. Trimming pared 2 bases from V and 5 bases from J, leaving 12 bases between. CDR3 size: 14 residues.

This clone was seen only once. The chain joins TRBV7-9 to TRBJ1-1; no reliable D call. The CDR3 totals 13 residues. In germline, CDR1 is SEHNR, CDR2 FQNEAQ (reference sequence). Trimming cost V 6 bases and J 1 base, with 9 bases left between them. The CDR3 DNA follows: TGTGCCAGCAGGAAAGGCGAGAACACTGAAGCTTTCTTT. It translates to CASRKGENTEAFF.

This clone came up once. The chain employs TRBV19 and TRBJ2-7, with 12 bases lining up with TRBD2. This CDR3 region has 15 residues. Germline assignment: CDR1 LNHDA and CDR2 SQIVND (reference sequence). The trim removed 5 bases at V and 3 bases at J, leaving 5 bases unmatched. For the CDR3, the DNA is TGTGCCAGTAGTCGACTAGCGGGAGCAAACTACGAGCAGTACTTC. It is translated as CASSRLAGANYEQYF. The complete variable domain, with remaining parts taken from reference TRBV19 and TRBJ2-7, reads DGGITQSPKYLFRKEGQNVTLSCEQNLNHDAMYWYRQDPGQGLRLIYYSQIVNDFQKGDIAEGYSVSREKKESFPLTVTSAQKNPTAFYLCASSRLAGANYEQYFGPGTRLTVT.

The rearrangement joins TRBV18 to TRBJ1-3; D unresolved. CDR3 length: 15 amino acids. Trimming cost V 6 bases and J 4 bases, with 16 bases left between them. CDR1 and CDR2 (germline): KGHSH, LQKENI. CDR3 in amino acids: CASSSVESSGNTIYF. CDR3 coding DNA: TGTGCCAGCTCCTCCGTGGAGTCTTCGGGAAACACCATATATTTT.

The chain recombines TRBV10-1 with TRBJ2-7; D may be TRBD1 (6 bases). The length of the CDR3 is 14 residues. The V end lost 6 bases, the J end lost 6 bases, and 18 bases lay between the germline ends. CDR1 and CDR2 (germline): WNHNN, SYGVQD (reference sequence). The CDR3 loop reads CASSPSKGHPEQYF. The CDR3, as DNA: TGCGCCAGCAGCCCCAGCAAGGGACATCCCGAGCAGTACTTC.

The chain links TRBV9 to TRBJ2-1, with 8 bases that match TRBD2. Per germline, CDR1 SGDLS and CDR2 YYNGEE. This CDR3 spans 16 amino acids. Trimming took 0 bases from V and 0 from J; bases not matched to a gene: 2. CDR3 amino acids: CASSVGGTSSYNEQFF. The CDR3 DNA reads as TGTGCCAGCAGCGTAGGGGGGACTAGCTCCTACAATGAGCAGTTCTTC. Together with reference TRBV9 and TRBJ2-1, the CDR3 gives the full variable domain: DSGVTQTPKHLITATGQRVTLRCSPRSGDLSVYWYQQSLDQGLQFLIQYYNGEERAKGNILERFSAQQFPDLHSELNLSSLELGDSALYFCASSVGGTSSYNEQFFGPGTRLTVL.

V gene TRBV2 combines with J gene TRBJ2-5; TRBD2 matches at 12 bases. Per germline, CDR1 SNHLY and CDR2 FYNNEI. The CDR3 is 15 residues long. V dropped 4 bases and J dropped 5; count of bases not matched to a gene: 5. The CDR3 DNA is TGTGCCAGCAGTGGGACTAGCGGGACTCCCGAGACCCAGTACTTC. Translation: CASSGTSGTPETQYF.

This clone was counted only a few times. The chain has TRBV7-9 and TRBJ1-1; D is unresolved. V was cut by 3 bases and J by 4 bases, with 12 bases left in between. CDR1 and CDR2 from the germline V gene are SEHNR and FQNEAQ (reference sequence). This CDR3 has 14 amino acids. The CDR3 loop is CASSFYGGITEAFF. DNA of the CDR3: TGTGCCAGCAGCTTTTACGGCGGTATCACTGAAGCTTTCTTT.

The chain uses TRBV18 and TRBJ2-7; 10 positions match TRBD1. CDR3 length: 15 residues. Germline CDR1 is KGHSH and CDR2 is LQKENI. Trimming removed 5 bases from V and 4 bases from J; junction bases left unmatched: 8. The CDR3 is CASSSAGQGLYEQYF. CDR3 nucleotide sequence: TGTGCCAGCTCATCGGCGGGACAGGGGTTGTACGAGCAGTACTTC.

This clone appeared many times. V gene TRBV15 combines with J gene TRBJ1-5; D remains ambiguous. This CDR3 is built from 12 residues. Germline V CDR1 and CDR2: LNHNV, YYDKDF (reference sequence). V shed 6 bases and J shed 4 bases, with 7 bases lying between them. CDR3 in amino acids: CATRSYNQPQHF. The CDR3 DNA reads as TGTGCCACCAGGAGCTATAATCAGCCCCAGCATTTT. Filled out from reference TRBV15 and TRBJ1-5, the complete variable domain reads DAMVIQNPRYQVTQFGKPVTLSCSQTLNHNVMYWYQQKSSQAPKLLFHYYDKDFNNEADTPDNFQSRRPNTSFCFLDIRSPGLGDTAMYLCATRSYNQPQHFGDGTRLSIL.

This chain connects TRBV28 to TRBJ1-3; no clear D gene. The germline CDR1 and CDR2 sequences are MDHEN and SYDVKM. This CDR3 region has 11 residues. Trimming took 8 bases from V and 5 from J, leaving 7 bases between them. CDR3 residues: CASSTRNTIYF. In DNA, the CDR3 is TGTGCCAGCTCCACCCGAAACACCATATATTTT.

With regard to this clone: The junction departs from the called germline gene at one end, perhaps through a read error. The identical CDR3 is also encoded by other nucleotide sequences in the sample. This chain links TRBV19 with TRBJ2-7; possible D gene TRBD1, 7 bases. There are 16 residues in the CDR3. Germline CDR1 is LNHDA and CDR2 is SQIVND (reference sequence). CDR3 coding DNA: TGTGCCAGCAGTATCGCCGCCCCGGGGCAGGGGGGAGAGCAGTACTTC. Its translation: CASSIAAPGQGGEQYF. The whole variable domain, remainder taken from reference TRBV19 and TRBJ2-7, is DGGITQSPKYLFRKEGQNVTLSCEQNLNHDAMYWYRQDPGQGLRLIYYSQIVNDFQKGDIAEGYSVSREKKESFPLTVTSAQKNPTAFYLCASSIAAPGQGGEQYFGPGTRLTVT.

This sequence joins TRBV18 and TRBJ2-7; no clear D gene. The germline V gene encodes CDR1 KGHSH and CDR2 LQKENI. V lost 3 bases and J lost 3, with 9 bases in between. This CDR3 comprises 13 residues. DNA of the CDR3: TGTGCCAGCTCACCGGGCCTGAACTACGAGCAGTACTTC. Its protein product is CASSPGLNYEQYF.

The sample holds many counts of this clone. The genes are TRBV13 and TRBJ1-3, with D unclear. Germline CDR1 reads PRHDT; CDR2 reads FYEKMQ (reference sequence). V was trimmed by 2 bases and J by 8 bases, leaving 10 bases between them. The CDR3 is 13 amino acids. The CDR3 loop reads CASSLIDRDTIYF. CDR3 in DNA: TGTGCCAGCAGCTTAATAGATAGAGACACCATATATTTT.

This chain links TRBV5-4 with TRBJ2-7; TRBD2 matches 10 bases. In germline, CDR1 is SGHNT, CDR2 YYREEE (reference sequence). Germline trimming cut 4 bases from V and 1 base from J; bases unmatched to any gene: 8. CDR3 length: 16 amino acids. CDR3 DNA: TGTGCCAGCAGCCAGGACGGGACTAGCGTATCCTACGAGCAGTACTTC. This translates into CASSQDGTSVSYEQYF. The complete variable domain, with remaining parts taken from reference TRBV5-4 and TRBJ2-7, reads ETGVTQSPTHLIKTRGQQVTLRCSSQSGHNTVSWYQQALGQGPQFIFQYYREEENGRGNFPPRFSGLQFPNYSSELNVNALELDDSALYLCASSQDGTSVSYEQYFGPGTRLTVT.